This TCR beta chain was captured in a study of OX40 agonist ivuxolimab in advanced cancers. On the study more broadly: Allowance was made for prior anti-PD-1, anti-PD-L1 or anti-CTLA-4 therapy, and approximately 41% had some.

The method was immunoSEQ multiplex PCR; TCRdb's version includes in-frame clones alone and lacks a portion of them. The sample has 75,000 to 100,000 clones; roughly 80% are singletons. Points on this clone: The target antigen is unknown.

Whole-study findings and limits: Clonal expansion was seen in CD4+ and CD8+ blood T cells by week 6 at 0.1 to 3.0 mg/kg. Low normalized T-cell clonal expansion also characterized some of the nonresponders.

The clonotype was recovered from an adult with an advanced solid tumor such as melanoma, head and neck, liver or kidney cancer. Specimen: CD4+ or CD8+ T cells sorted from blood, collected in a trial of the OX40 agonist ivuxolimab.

As DNA, the CDR3 is TGTGCCAGCAGCTTATATCCAGATACGCAGTATTTT. Its protein product is CASSLYPDTQYF. This chain links TRBV7-6 with TRBJ2-3; D uncertain. The ends were cut back, 2 bases at V and 4 bases at J, with 4 bases in the middle. The CDR3 spans 12 residues. Germline CDR1 is SGHVS and CDR2 is FNYEAQ.